The 7 T cell receptor beta chains reported below all come from one sample, sequenced in a study of blood T cell repertoires in COVID-19. Libraries were prepared by immunoSEQ multiplex PCR; TCRdb keeps only in-frame clonotypes and omits some of them. The table lists about 260,000 clones, 87% of them singletons. Sample: peripheral blood. These receptors all stem from a woman aged 40-49 years who had recovered from COVID-19.

The DNA for the CDR3 is TGTGCCAGCAGCCCCAGGGCCCCTGAGGGCTACACCTTC. Amino acids: CASSPRAPEGYTF. This rearrangement joins TRBV7-3 to TRBJ1-2; TRBD1 is a possible D gene (5 bases). Trimming shortened V by 5 bases and J by 8 bases, and 15 bases separated the two germline ends. The germline V gene encodes CDR1 SGHTA and CDR2 FQGTGA. The CDR3 length is 13 residues.

The V and J genes are TRBV30 and TRBJ2-7, with TRBD1 matching over 8 bases. The length of the CDR3 is 14 residues. CDR1 GTSNPN and CDR2 SVGIG come from the germline V gene (reference sequence). With V trimmed by 3 bases and J by 3 bases, 7 bases remained unmatched. The CDR3 region has the DNA TGTGCCTGGAGGGCCCGGACAGGGAACTACGAGCAGTACTTC. Residues: CAWRARTGNYEQYF.

Written as DNA, the CDR3 is TGTGCCTGGGCGGGGGGGGCGCTAGCCAAAAACATTCAGTACTTC. Its translation: CAWAGGALAKNIQYF. The chain carries TRBV30 and TRBJ2-4, with TRBD2 identical over 9 bases. There are 15 residues in the CDR3. CDR1 is GTSNPN, CDR2 SVGIG, per germline (reference sequence). V shed 5 bases, J shed 0 bases, and the junction held 5 bases outside the gene matches. Filled out from reference TRBV30 and TRBJ2-4, the complete variable domain reads SQTIHQWPATLVQPVGSPLSLECTVEGTSNPNLYWYRQAAGRGLQLLFYSVGIGQISSEVPQNLSASRPQDRQFILSSKKLLLSDSGFYLCAWAGGALAKNIQYFGAGTRLSVL.

This chain links TRBV7-2 with TRBJ2-5; D unclear. Trimming took 4 bases from V and 2 from J, leaving 8 bases between them. The CDR3 spans 13 residues. Germline CDR1 SGHTA, CDR2 FQGNSA. The CDR3 loop reads CASSSLLQETQYF. CDR3 bases: TGTGCCAGCAGCTCCCTGTTGCAAGAGACCCAGTACTTC. The complete variable domain, with remaining parts taken from reference TRBV7-2 and TRBJ2-5, reads GAGVSQSPSNKVTEKGKDVELRCDPISGHTALYWYRQSLGQGLEFLIYFQGNSAPDKSGLPSDRFSAERTGGSVSTLTIQRTQQEDSAVYLCASSSLLQETQYFGPGTRLLVL.

The chain is built from TRBV6-5 and TRBJ1-2; D remains unclear. This CDR3 comprises 15 residues. Germline-derived CDR1 and CDR2 are MNHEY and SVGAGI. Trimming removed 6 bases at V and 4 bases at J, with 18 bases between. The CDR3 bases are TGTGCCAGCAGAACCCTAAGGAGTTCCACCTATGGCTACACCTTC. Translated: CASRTLRSSTYGYTF.

J is TRBJ1-5 and V is TRBV2; 10 bases line up with TRBD1. Germline assignment: CDR1 SNHLY and CDR2 FYNNEI. The CDR3 runs 14 residues. Trimming took 7 bases from V and 7 from J; bases not matched to a gene: 7. CDR3 nucleotides: TGTGCCAGCATGGGGGACAGGGGTAACCAGCCCCAGCATTTT. As protein: CASMGDRGNQPQHF.

The V call is TRBV7-3, the J call TRBJ2-1; TRBD1 matches 7 bases. With 3 bases clipped from V and 5 bases from J, the junction kept 4 bases outside the gene matches. CDR3 length: 14 amino acids. Germline V gives CDR1 SGHTA, CDR2 FQGTGA. The CDR3 nucleotides read TGTGCCAGCAGCTTCAGGACAGGACACAATGAGCAGTTCTTC. Protein: CASSFRTGHNEQFF.